This T cell receptor (beta chain) was sequenced during a study of shared clonotypes between healthy human individuals. Study information: For every donor, three CD4 naive, three CD4 memory, two CD8 naive and one CD8 memory plates were used. Study results and limitations: Around 4.7% was the fraction of naive CD4 clonotypes found shared across several donors.

Comments on this clone: The target antigen is unknown.

CD45RO-negative cells were positively selected for CCR7, leaving out terminally differentiated effector memory CD45RA+ cells. Trimming cost V 9 bases and J 6 bases; bases outside gene matches: 10. Germline CDR1 LNHNV, CDR2 YYDKDF (reference sequence). This CDR3 has 16 amino acids. Running of the assay took place at deep level. TCRdb keeps only in-frame clones here, not all; method: immunoSEQ multiplex PCR. Of about 590,000 clones listed, around 95% are singletons. The specimen sequenced was naive CD8+ T cells sorted from blood. This TCR came from a woman in her twenties or thirties in good health. This chain connects TRBV15 to TRBJ2-2; 13 positions match TRBD2. DNA of the CDR3: TGTGCCACGGAAGGACTAGCGGGAGTCGAGGCCGGGGAGCTGTTTTTT. Translated: CATEGLAGVEAGELFF.